This TCR beta chain is drawn from a study of blood T cell repertoires in COVID-19. About the research overall: Some COVID-19 samples were acute and others convalescent; all came from the United States, Italy and Spain.

In the original analysis: Amplification of reference gene primers was used by the study to estimate nucleated cell counts. Clones were read by immunoSEQ multiplex PCR, and TCRdb kept only the in-frame ones, dropping some. That table gives V, J and clone size, and the DNA gave D and trimming. The sample includes more than 250,000 clones, about 88% of them seen just once. The CDR3 has 15 amino acids. The V and J ends lost 4 bases and 6 bases, in that order; junction bases with no gene match: 7. Per the germline V gene, CDR1 is SGHAT and CDR2 is FQNNGV. The chain links TRBV11-2 to TRBJ2-5; 11 bases match TRBD2. Sequences were obtained from peripheral blood. The TCR originated in a young man with active or convalescent COVID-19. Written as DNA, the CDR3 is TGTGCCAGCAGCTGGGCCCTAGCGGGAGGAAAGACCCAGTACTTC. Amino acids: CASSWALAGGKTQYF.